Shown below are 24 T cell receptor beta chains from a single sample sequenced in a study of CD8 T cells in ankylosing spondylitis (dated 2017 in TCRdb). Library preparation was by 5' RACE. Instrument on record: Illumina HiSeq 2500. TCRdb took the public reads, trimmed them with fastp at Q25, ran MiXCR for clone calling and kept in-frame beta chains. CDR3 protein sequences are deduplicated, and each keeps its most common genes and DNA. Present in this sample are approximately 350,000 distinct CDR3 sequences, approximately 22% of which were seen just once. About an eighth of the sample rests with the top ten. Input material: blood, either unsorted or a sorted T cell fraction (not recorded which). The receptors here all came from a male donor with ankylosing spondylitis or in good health (not recorded which).

As to this clonotype: A read error may account for a junction end that differs from germline. This chain connects TRBV12-5 to TRBJ2-1; TRBD1 matches 7 bases. Per the germline V gene, CDR1 is LGHNT and CDR2 is FRNRAP. The CDR3 is 16 amino acids. In nucleotides, the CDR3 is TGTGCTAGTGGTTTGGCAGGGGCAACAGGGGTGGATGAGCAGTCCTTC. This sequence encodes CASGLAGATGVDEQSF.

This sequence joins TRBV27 and TRBJ2-1; no reliable D call. Germline V gene lookup returns CDR1 MNHEY and CDR2 SMNVEV (reference sequence). V dropped 2 bases and J dropped 9 bases, with 11 bases sitting between them. The CDR3 loop spans 13 amino acids. The CDR3 region is CASSLEYAVEQFF. CDR3 nucleotides: TGTGCCAGCAGTTTAGAATATGCGGTTGAGCAGTTCTTC.

The genes are TRBV27 and TRBJ2-6; 7 bases agree with TRBD1. The germline V gene has CDR1 MNHEY and CDR2 SMNVEV (reference sequence). CDR3 length: 20 amino acids. The trim removed 2 bases at V and 0 bases at J, leaving 13 bases unmatched. For the CDR3, the DNA is TGTGCCAGCAGTTTAACGGCAGGGGGAGTCCCCGTCTCTGGGGCCAACGTCCTGACTTTC. It translates to CASSLTAGGVPVSGANVLTF.

The chain is built from TRBV5-1 and TRBJ2-7, with D tentatively TRBD1 or TRBD2 (5 bases each). Germline-derived CDR1 and CDR2 are SGHRS and YFSETQ. The V end was cut by 7 bases, the J end by 6 bases, with 29 bases between. CDR3 length: 17 amino acids. CDR3 sequence reads: CASRRTDSGLVLGEQYF. The CDR3 bases are TGCGCCAGCCGTCGGACGGACTCAGGGTTGGTTCTGGGCGAGCAGTACTTC.

This clonotype showed up just a few times. The chain employs TRBV6-5 and TRBJ2-1, with 9 bases aligning to TRBD2. Germline lookup yields CDR1 MNHEY and CDR2 SVGAGI. The length of the CDR3 is 15 residues. With V trimmed by 0 bases and J by 8 bases, 5 bases remained unmatched. Here the CDR3 reads CASSYSAGGFDEQFF. The CDR3 bases are TGTGCCAGCAGTTACTCCGCGGGGGGGTTCGATGAGCAGTTCTTC.

The gene calls are TRBV7-9 and TRBJ2-2; no clear D. Germline V gene lookup returns CDR1 SEHNR and CDR2 FQNEAQ (reference sequence). CDR3 length equals 13 residues. The V end lost 2 bases, the J end lost 7 bases, and 8 bases lay between the germline ends. This CDR3 reads CASSLPPRGELFF. In DNA, the CDR3 is TGTGCCAGCAGCTTACCCCCACGCGGGGAGCTGTTTTTT.

This chain connects TRBV5-5 to TRBJ1-6, with D uncertain. The CDR3 extends over 17 amino acids. V was shortened by 2 bases and J by 0 bases, with 12 bases between the two germline ends. Germline V gene sequence: CDR1 SGHKS, CDR2 YYEKEE (reference sequence). Here the CDR3 DNA reads TGTGCCAGCAGCTTAAAGTTCGGGGTCTCCTATAATTCACCCCTCCACTTT. Its translation: CASSLKFGVSYNSPLHF.

The chain joins TRBV29-1 to TRBJ2-5, with D perhaps matching TRBD1 or TRBD2 (5 bases each). Germline lookup yields CDR1 SQVTM and CDR2 ANQGSEA. Trimming shortened V by 6 bases and J by 7 bases, and 18 bases separated the two germline ends. CDR3 length: 13 amino acids. The CDR3 loop reads CSVDRDGAGTQYF. CDR3 DNA sequence: TGCAGCGTGGACCGGGACGGGGCGGGGACCCAGTACTTC. The variable domain in full, with the rest retrieved from reference TRBV29-1 and TRBJ2-5, is SAVISQKPSRDICQRGTSLTIQCQVDSQVTMMFWYRQQPGQSLTLIATANQGSEATYESGFVIDKFPISRPNLTFSTLTVSNMSPEDSSIYLCSVDRDGAGTQYFGPGTRLLVL.

This sequence joins TRBV10-2 and TRBJ2-7; D not resolved. CDR1 WSHSY and CDR2 SAAADI come from the germline V gene. The CDR3 spans 10 residues. Trimming took 7 bases from V and 3 from J, leaving 4 bases between them. The CDR3 bases are TGCGCCAGCAACCTCTACGAGCAGTACTTC. Residues: CASNLYEQYF.

The J gene is TRBJ2-7, the V gene TRBV10-2, with D tentatively TRBD1 or TRBD2 (6 bases each). The CDR3 extends over 16 amino acids. The V end was cut by 2 bases, the J end by 0 bases, with 14 bases between. The germline V gene has CDR1 WSHSY and CDR2 SAAADI. The DNA of the CDR3 is TGCGCCAGCAGTGAGGGCCCCGGGGGCCACTCCTACGAGCAGTACTTC. Protein product: CASSEGPGGHSYEQYF.

The table lists this clonotype with a few counts. The chain joins TRBV6-1 to TRBJ1-1; no reliable D call. The germline V gene encodes CDR1 MNHNS and CDR2 SASEGT. This CDR3 has 15 amino acids. V lost 1 base and J 1 base, leaving 10 bases between the germline ends. CDR3 region: CASSEGAETNTEAFF. CDR3 DNA: TGTGCCAGCAGTGAAGGGGCAGAGACGAACACTGAAGCTTTCTTT.

This clonotype was counted only a few times. This chain connects TRBV6-5 to TRBJ1-1; 7 nucleotides line up with TRBD1. CDR3 size: 17 residues. The germline V gene has CDR1 MNHEY and CDR2 SVGAGI. J was trimmed by 0 bases and V by 0 bases; bases with no gene match: 7. The CDR3 coding sequence is TGTGCCAGCAGTTACTCTGCCCCGGGACAGATGAACACTGAAGCTTTCTTT. Protein: CASSYSAPGQMNTEAFF.

This clonotype was observed many times. The chain employs TRBV27 and TRBJ2-1; 11 positions agree with TRBD2. The CDR3 extends over 14 amino acids. V lost 6 bases and J lost 7; bases outside the gene matches: 5. Germline V gene lookup returns CDR1 MNHEY and CDR2 SMNVEV (reference sequence). In nucleotides, the CDR3 is TGTGCCAGCAGCTTTAGCGGGGGGGCGAATGAGCAGTTCTTC. Protein product: CASSFSGGANEQFF.

V gene TRBV29-1 combines with J gene TRBJ2-2; tentative D call: TRBD2 (5 bases). Germline assignment: CDR1 SQVTM and CDR2 ANQGSEA. The germline V and J ends were trimmed by 5 bases and 3 bases, with 7 bases remaining between them. There are 12 residues in the CDR3. The CDR3 sequence: CSVRGDTGELFF. DNA for the CDR3: TGCAGCGTTCGGGGAGACACCGGGGAGCTGTTTTTT.

Many counts were recorded for this clonotype. This chain connects TRBV4-1 to TRBJ2-3; possibly TRBD2 for D (5 bases). The germline V and J ends were trimmed by 1 base and 1 base, with 9 bases remaining between them. The germline CDR1 and CDR2 sequences are MGHRA and YSYEKL. The CDR3 length is 15 residues. In DNA form, the CDR3 reads TGCGCCAGCAGCCAAGGTCATAGCGGCACAGATACGCAGTATTTT. It yields the protein CASSQGHSGTDTQYF.

The chain has TRBV6-1 and TRBJ2-3; D unclear. V shed 6 bases and J shed 2 bases, with 18 bases lying between them. The germline CDR1 and CDR2 sequences are MNHNS and SASEGT. The CDR3 is 16 residues long. For the CDR3, the DNA is TGTGCCAGCAGATCTCATGTGGGTTCCTACACAGATACGCAGTATTTT. This sequence encodes CASRSHVGSYTDTQYF.

J is TRBJ1-1 and V is TRBV12-5; 9 bases are a match to TRBD1. The junction had 10 bases not matched to a gene; V was cut back by 4 bases and J by 1 base. Germline CDR1 reads LGHNT; CDR2 reads FRNRAP. This CDR3 contains 17 residues. CDR3 protein: CASGSPGQGGPNTEAFF. The CDR3, as DNA: TGTGCTAGTGGTTCGCCGGGACAGGGAGGTCCGAACACTGAAGCTTTCTTT. Filled out from reference TRBV12-5 and TRBJ1-1, the complete variable domain reads DARVTQTPRHKVTEMGQEVTMRCQPILGHNTVFWYRQTMMQGLELLAYFRNRAPLDDSGMPKDRFSAEMPDATLATLKIQPSEPRDSAVYFCASGSPGQGGPNTEAFFGQGTRLTVV.

This chain uses TRBV2 with TRBJ2-7; TRBD1 might be the D (5 bases). Per germline, CDR1 SNHLY and CDR2 FYNNEI. Trimming left V 5 bases short and J 2 bases short, with 16 bases between. There are 15 residues in the CDR3. CDR3 region: CASSLGPPRAYEQYF. CDR3 nucleotide sequence: TGTGCCAGCAGTCTCGGGCCCCCCAGGGCCTACGAGCAGTACTTC.

This clonotype was recorded a few times. CDR3 in DNA: TGTGCCAGCAGCCCGACGGATAACACCGGGGAGCTGTTTTTT. Residues: CASSPTDNTGELFF. The chain carries TRBV7-9 and TRBJ2-2; the D is unclear. Between the trimmed V and J ends, which lost 5 bases and 2 bases, there was a span of 9 bases. CDR1 is SEHNR, CDR2 FQNEAQ, per germline (reference sequence). This CDR3 is 14 amino acids long.

This chain uses TRBV10-3 with TRBJ2-1; D possibly matches TRBD1 or TRBD2 (5 bases each). V dropped 7 bases and J dropped 8 bases, with 15 bases sitting between them. The CDR3 loop spans 13 amino acids. Per germline, CDR1 ENHRY and CDR2 SYGVKD. The DNA of the CDR3 is TGTGCCATCACGACGGGACCCCCCCATGAGCAGTTCTTC. It codes for CAITTGPPHEQFF.

This chain links TRBV6-1 with TRBJ2-3, with 8 bases lining up with TRBD2. Germline-derived CDR1 and CDR2 are MNHNS and SASEGT. This CDR3 has 13 residues. The V gene end was trimmed by 8 bases and the J gene end by 6 bases; junction bases not matched to a gene: 7. The CDR3 loop reads CASGRGGLDTQYF. The CDR3 DNA follows: TGTGCCAGCGGACGGGGGGGCCTTGATACGCAGTATTTT.

This clonotype showed up just a few times. The chain recombines TRBV2 with TRBJ2-3, with 13 nucleotides matching TRBD2. Trimming cost V 8 bases and J 2 bases; bases outside gene matches: 10. The germline V gene has CDR1 SNHLY and CDR2 FYNNEI. This CDR3 spans 17 amino acids. For the CDR3, the DNA is TGTGCCAGCTTGGGACTAGCGGGGCTGGAGGACACAGATACGCAGTATTTT. It codes for CASLGLAGLEDTDTQYF.

This clonotype was counted ten times or more. V and J are TRBV12-3 or TRBV12-4 and TRBJ1-1, with no clear D. Deletions cut 4 bases from V and 2 bases from J, with 11 bases between. The length of the CDR3 is 14 residues. The CDR3, as DNA: TGTGCCAGCAGTTCCTTGGGGAGTAACACTGAAGCTTTCTTT. Its translation is CASSSLGSNTEAFF.

The rearrangement joins TRBV5-8 to TRBJ2-2, with TRBD1 matching 10 bases. The CDR3 consists of 16 residues. Trimming took 4 bases from V and 7 from J; bases not matched to a gene: 10. Looked up from germline, CDR1 is SGHTS and CDR2 is YDEGEE. Here the CDR3 DNA reads TGTGCCAGCAGCCTTCTTGGGGACAGGGGACACGGGGAGCTGTTTTTT. It specifies CASSLLGDRGHGELFF.